This record looks at one T cell receptor beta chain sequence and its context. Its target is unknown. Other DNA sequences in this specimen translate into the identical CDR3. The PCR contained 60 Vbeta and 13 Jbeta primers. Assay: immunoSEQ multiplex PCR; the TCRdb copy retains only in-frame clones and omits some. Of about 150,000 clones listed, roughly 80% are singletons. The sample comes from a study of cytomegalovirus exposure and HLA in healthy donors. Donors counted as nominally healthy when sampled, yet unrecorded immune exposures were likely. Germline CDR1 is SGDLS and CDR2 is YYNGEE. V lost 3 bases and J lost 2, with 13 bases in between. CDR3 size: 15 residues. General study points: Later on, an analysis tied roughly 17,000 TCR beta sequences to HLA alleles at 0.05 false discovery rate. In vitro experiments confirmed that a few CMV-associated chains were specific for CMV antigens.

The J gene is TRBJ2-3, the V gene TRBV9; possibly TRBD2 for D (5 bases). The sequencing input was PBMCs. This clonotype was obtained from a man between 25 and 39 years old in good health and CMV-seropositive. The DNA of the CDR3 is TGTGCCAGCAGCGGATCTCTGCGGGTCACAGATACGCAGTATTTT. Translated, it gives CASSGSLRVTDTQYF.